This TCR beta chain was retrieved from a study of patients and donors after allogeneic stem cell transplantation. This clonotype was seen only a few times. TCRdb reprocessed the RT-PCR reads via MiXCR and lists one record per CDR3 protein. The profile shows approximately 170,000 distinct CDR3 sequences, roughly 24% of them singletons. Germline loops: CDR1 ENHRY, CDR2 SYGVKD. V lost 10 bases to trimming and J lost 4 bases, with 16 bases between them. The CDR3 has 13 amino acids. What was sequenced was blood, either unsorted or a sorted T cell fraction (not recorded which). The TCR originated in a human donor who was either an allogeneic HSCT recipient or a stem cell or donor lymphocyte infusion donor (not recorded which). It is not recorded whose cells these are; they may come from a transplant donor. This sequence joins TRBV10-3 and TRBJ1-1, with a weak D call TRBD1 (5 bases). The CDR3 here is CATILNGGTEAFF. CDR3 coding DNA: TGTGCCACCATTTTAAATGGGGGCACTGAAGCTTTCTTT.